The entry below describes one T cell receptor beta chain. Its specificity is not known. Some clones are missing from TCRdb's copy, which holds only in-frame ones; the method was immunoSEQ multiplex PCR. The top ten clones hold roughly 5% of a sample with roughly 10,000 clones, roughly 88% of them seen once. The CDR3 covers 14 residues. The V segment lost 2 bases and the J segment 9 bases; nucleotides outside the gene matches: 12. Germline lookup yields CDR1 GTSNPN and CDR2 SVGIG (reference sequence). This sample was taken from a study of a mutant IDH1 vaccine in newly diagnosed glioma. This sample's time point: week 23, last vaccination. Vaccination used 300 ug of mutant IDH1 20-mer peptide per dose, with topical imiquimod. New astrocytomas of WHO grade 3 or 4 that were IDH1-mutant and ATRX-lost were found in the donors.

The sequenced sample was PBMCs, obtained from a glioma patient whose treatment included an IDH1 peptide vaccine. This sequence originates from a woman in her 40s with glioma. Some clones in this sample may be carry-over from other donors' samples. The chain carries TRBV30 and TRBJ2-5, with 7 bases identical to TRBD1. The CDR3 region has the DNA TGTGCCTGGAGTACAGGGGCCCACGATGGGGCCCAGTACTTC. Translated: CAWSTGAHDGAQYF.